This T cell receptor (beta chain) came from a study of blood T cell repertoires in COVID-19. Turning to the study itself: Italy, Spain and the United States were the sources of the convalescent and acute COVID-19 samples.

Only in-frame clones appear in the TCRdb table, and some are missing; sequencing was by immunoSEQ multiplex PCR. The sample includes almost 70,000 clones, 79% seen only once; the top ten take approximately 15%. The junction had 4 bases not matched to a gene; V was cut back by 3 bases and J by 1 base. The length of the CDR3 is 15 residues. Germline CDR1 and CDR2: MDHEN and SYDVKM. The genes are TRBV28 and TRBJ1-2, with 8 bases aligning to TRBD1. This receptor was identified in a man in his sixties with acute or convalescent COVID-19. The material sequenced was peripheral blood. This chain's CDR3 is CASSFEDRVNYGYTF. For the CDR3, the DNA is TGTGCCAGCAGTTTTGAGGACAGGGTTAACTATGGCTACACCTTC.